This T cell receptor beta chain was recorded in a study of OX40 agonist ivuxolimab in advanced cancers. As for the study in general: Patients received ivuxolimab, an intravenous treatment, every 2 weeks at 0.01 to 10 mg/kg. Study-level findings and limits: Both blood CD4+ and CD8+ T cells showed clonal growth by week 6 at 0.1 to 3.0 mg/kg.

Produced via immunoSEQ multiplex PCR; TCRdb's table is partial and in-frame only. The sample lists 65,000 to 100,000 clones, about 95% occurring once. Details on this clone: Its antigen is as yet unknown.

Germline loops: CDR1 LNHDA, CDR2 SQIVND (reference sequence). The CDR3 sequence is 15 residues long. Trimming pared 4 bases from V and 1 base from J, leaving 13 bases between. The V and J genes are TRBV19 and TRBJ1-1; the D gene is possibly TRBD1 (5 bases). Here the sequenced sample was CD4+ or CD8+ T cells sorted from blood, taken in a trial of the OX40 agonist ivuxolimab. The sequence came from an adult with an advanced solid tumor such as melanoma, head and neck, liver or kidney cancer. DNA of the CDR3: TGTGCCAGTAGTACGGGAACAGGCGGGAACACTGAAGCTTTCTTT. This gives the protein CASSTGTGGNTEAFF.